Sequencing of this T cell receptor beta chain was carried out in a study of T cell responses to AZD1222 COVID-19 vaccine. Data came from immunoSEQ multiplex PCR; TCRdb stores just in-frame clones and leaves some out. The sample includes more than 120,000 clones, about 90% of them seen just once. The CDR3 runs 16 residues. Germline loops: CDR1 SGHAT, CDR2 FQNNGV. V dropped 5 bases and J dropped 0 bases, with 14 bases sitting between them. The chain joins TRBV11-2 to TRBJ1-3; tentatively, D is TRBD1 (5 bases). Specimen: peripheral blood, collected 28 days after the second AZD1222 dose. This receptor was identified in an adult who received the AZD1222 COVID-19 vaccine. CDR3 residues: CASSASGSTSGNTIYF. CDR3 nucleotides: TGTGCCAGCAGCGCCTCAGGGTCAACCTCTGGAAACACCATATATTTT.